This section outlines one T cell receptor beta chain sequence together with its context. In the study's own analysis: Nucleated cell number was recorded as an estimate derived from reference gene primer amplification. TCRdb's table, derived via immunoSEQ multiplex PCR, lists solely in-frame clones and lacks some. The V and J calls and clone size were taken over from that table, and D and trimming were inferred from the DNA. In the table there are 250,000 to 350,000 clones, around nine tenths of which are singletons. CDR1 is MNHNS and CDR2 is SASEGT in the germline V gene. Losses at the gene ends were 2 bases for V and 3 bases for J; bases not matched to a gene: 4. This CDR3 comprises 15 residues. The source of the sample is a study of blood T cell repertoires in COVID-19. Study information: The origin of the acute and convalescent COVID-19 samples was the United States, Italy and Spain. T cells, B-cell-depleted T cells, or PBMCs provided the cDNA or gDNA that served as material.

Source material: peripheral blood. The origin of this receptor is a woman aged 40 to 50 who had recovered from COVID-19. The chain couples TRBV6-1 to TRBJ2-5, with 9 nucleotides matching TRBD2. CDR3 region: CASSELAGTKETQYF. DNA for the CDR3: TGTGCCAGCAGTGAACTAGCGGGGACGAAAGAGACCCAGTACTTC.